This TCR beta chain is drawn from a study of T cells after yellow fever vaccination. For the study at large: SMART-Seq v4 Ultra Low Input handled preparation of low-cell-number fractions. Findings and caveats of the study: Only a minor proportion of clonotypes was detected across both CD4 and CD8 compartments.

This clonotype was recorded at least ten times. Its target is not known. 5'RACE template switching generated TCR cDNA, adding a universal primer site and UMIs. Each CDR3 protein is one row after TCRdb ran MiXCR on the 5' RACE reads. Among 250,000 to 350,000 distinct CDR3 sequences listed, approximately 4% were seen once. The CDR3 is 12 residues long. V was cut by 1 base and J by 9 bases, with 8 bases left in between. The germline V gene has CDR1 SGHKS and CDR2 YYEKEE (reference sequence). The chain is built from TRBV5-5 and TRBJ2-4; D remains ambiguous. Source: PBMCs, taken 15 days after the yellow fever booster vaccination. The source of this sequence is a man aged 18 to 30 who received the YFV17D yellow fever vaccine. The CDR3 reads CASSLYGIIQYF. CDR3 DNA sequence: TGTGCCAGCAGCTTGTATGGGATCATTCAGTACTTC.